Presented here are 30 T cell receptor beta chains from one specimen sequenced in a study of shared clonotypes between healthy human individuals. The table came from immunoSEQ multiplex PCR; TCRdb's copy has only in-frame clones and leaves some out. The sample has approximately 100,000 clones; about 63% are singletons. The material sequenced was memory CD8+ T cells sorted from blood. This sample's subset: CD45RO+ cells pooled with CCR7-negative TemRA cells. All receptors derive from a woman between 25 and 40 years old in good health.

V and J are TRBV25-1 and TRBJ1-4; weak D call: TRBD1 (5 bases). The CDR3 loop spans 15 amino acids. The germline CDR1 and CDR2 sequences are MGHDK and SYGVNS. V lost 2 bases, J lost 6 bases, and 13 bases lay in between. In DNA form, the CDR3 reads TGTGCCAGCAGTGAAGTAGGGGTGGGAGATGAAAAACTGTTTTTT. Translating it yields CASSEVGVGDEKLFF.

The chain carries TRBV7-8 and TRBJ1-1; D is unclear. Looked up from germline, CDR1 is SGHVS and CDR2 is FQNEAQ. The CDR3 length is 15 residues. The germline V and J ends were trimmed by 1 base and 1 base, with 10 bases remaining between them. This CDR3 is CASSLVKRPNTEAFF. The CDR3 nucleotides are TGTGCCAGCAGCTTAGTTAAGCGTCCGAACACTGAAGCTTTCTTT.

The chain recombines TRBV6-5 with TRBJ1-2, with D perhaps TRBD1 (5 bases). V lost 0 bases and J lost 4, with 9 bases in between. There are 14 residues in the CDR3. Germline lookup yields CDR1 MNHEY and CDR2 SVGAGI. The CDR3 region has the DNA TGTGCCAGCAGTTACTCGACCGGGACCTATGGCTACACCTTC. Its protein is CASSYSTGTYGYTF.

In this sample, this clone turned up a few times. The rearrangement joins TRBV28 to TRBJ2-7; 8 bases fit TRBD2. The CDR3 loop spans 15 amino acids. The ends lost 5 bases at V and 2 bases at J; junction bases unmatched: 8. Looked up from germline, CDR1 is MDHEN and CDR2 is SYDVKM. The CDR3 loop reads CASSPLWREAYEQYF. CDR3 sequence (DNA): TGTGCCAGCAGTCCCTTATGGCGGGAGGCCTACGAGCAGTACTTC.

V is TRBV4-2 and J is TRBJ2-2, with 7 bases matching TRBD2. The CDR3 runs 16 residues. V dropped 5 bases and J dropped 3; count of bases not matched to a gene: 9. The V gene's germline CDR1 is LGHNA and CDR2 YNFKEQ. Here the CDR3 DNA reads TGTGCCAGCAGCACCCAGGCGAGCGGGGACACCGGGGAGCTGTTTTTT. The encoded protein is CASSTQASGDTGELFF.

The gene calls are TRBV28 and TRBJ2-5; D may be TRBD2 (6 bases). The J call is doubtful: the DNA matches TRBJ2-7 better. CDR1 is MDHEN and CDR2 is SYDVKM in the germline V gene. This CDR3 is 18 amino acids long. Here the CDR3 DNA reads TGTGCCAGCAGTCCACTGTCGGGGGAATCAGGGACGTCCTACGAGCAGTACTTC. It specifies CASSPLSGESGTSYEQYF.

The rearrangement links TRBV6-5 to TRBJ2-3; D may be TRBD2 (6 bases). Germline values: CDR1 MNHEY, CDR2 SVGAGI. V was clipped by 6 bases and J by 7 bases, with 20 bases between them. The CDR3 is 15 amino acids. This CDR3 reads CASRPLEGISYTQYF. The CDR3 DNA follows: TGTGCCAGCAGACCCTTGGAGGGGATTTCATATACGCAGTATTTT.

The chain carries TRBV27 and TRBJ1-5; 7 nucleotides align to TRBD1. From germline, CDR1 is MNHEY and CDR2 SMNVEV (reference sequence). The CDR3 loop spans 14 amino acids. After removal of 4 bases from V and 3 bases from J, the junction contained 3 bases not matched to a gene. The CDR3 DNA is TGTGCCAGCAGTTACAGGGGTCCCAATCAGCCCCAGCATTTT. Translation: CASSYRGPNQPQHF.

The count of this clone is one. CDR3 nucleotide sequence: TGTGCCAGCAGCCTAGGAGGGACAGGGGGGTCTGAGCAGTACTTC. Translating gives CASSLGGTGGSEQYF. The rearrangement joins TRBV9 to TRBJ2-7; TRBD1 matches at 11 bases. Germline CDR1 reads SGDLS; CDR2 reads YYNGEE. The J segment lost 7 bases and the V segment lost 4 bases, leaving 10 bases of the junction unmatched. The CDR3 consists of 15 residues.

This chain uses TRBV14 with TRBJ2-2; D is unresolved. CDR1 SGHDN and CDR2 FVKESK come from the germline V gene. V lost 2 bases, J lost 3 bases, and 10 bases lay in between. This CDR3 spans 15 amino acids. CDR3 residues: CASSQFPTHTGELFF. CDR3 bases: TGTGCCAGCAGCCAATTCCCCACTCACACCGGGGAGCTGTTTTTT.

The chain recombines TRBV2 with TRBJ1-4; perhaps TRBD1 as D (6 bases). The V end lost 5 bases, the J end lost 6 bases, and 16 bases lay between the germline ends. Germline values: CDR1 SNHLY, CDR2 FYNNEI. The CDR3 is 15 residues long. CDR3 protein: CASSPTGALYEKLFF. Here the CDR3 DNA reads TGTGCCAGCAGTCCGACGGGGGCGCTATATGAAAAACTGTTTTTT.

Points on this clone: A much larger clone differs by one base, so this may be a read error. This sample includes further DNA sequences coding for the same CDR3. The chain employs TRBV6-4 and TRBJ2-2; no reliable D call. The CDR3 length is 13 residues. Germline CDR1 is MRHNA and CDR2 is SNTAGT. V lost 0 bases, J lost 3 bases, and 2 bases lay in between. The CDR3 DNA follows: TGTGCCAGCAGTGACTCAGACACCGGGGAGCTGTTTTTT. Translating it yields CASSDSDTGELFF.

This chain uses TRBV29-1 with TRBJ2-1; either TRBD1 or TRBD2 may fit D (5 bases each). V shed 6 bases and J shed 6 bases, with 21 bases lying between them. Germline values: CDR1 SQVTM, CDR2 ANQGSEA. The CDR3 covers 15 residues. In nucleotides, the CDR3 is TGCAGCGTCGCCGCAGGGCCCAGCGGTGCCAATGAGCAGTTCTTC. Translated: CSVAAGPSGANEQFF.

J is TRBJ2-3 and V is TRBV6-6; D is possibly TRBD1 (5 bases). The CDR3 runs to 14 residues. V lost 7 bases, J lost 2 bases, and 13 bases lay in between. CDR1 is MNHNY and CDR2 is SVGAGI in the germline V gene (reference sequence). The CDR3 nucleotides are TGTGCCAGCAAGGGCAGGGCCGACACAGATACGCAGTATTTT. Translation gives CASKGRADTDTQYF.

CDR3 sequence reads: CASSLGGSGQETQYF. The CDR3 region has the DNA TGTGCCAGCAGCTTGGGCGGGAGCGGGCAGGAGACCCAGTACTTC. The rearrangement links TRBV5-8 to TRBJ2-5; 7 positions agree with TRBD2. Germline assignment: CDR1 SGHTS and CDR2 YDEGEE. This CDR3 is built from 15 residues. V lost 0 bases to trimming and J lost 5 bases; unmatched junction nucleotides: 7.

The chain carries TRBV5-1 and TRBJ2-5; 8 bases line up with TRBD1. V was clipped by 4 bases and J by 3 bases; unmatched bases: 11. The CDR3 has 16 amino acids. From germline, CDR1 is SGHRS and CDR2 YFSETQ. The CDR3 coding sequence is TGCGCCAGCAGCCCACAGACAGGGGCTCCCGAAGAGACCCAGTACTTC. Residues: CASSPQTGAPEETQYF.

The rearrangement links TRBV28 to TRBJ1-2; the D gene is possibly TRBD1 (6 bases). The CDR3 totals 13 residues. V lost 2 bases to trimming and J lost 4 bases, with 8 bases between them. CDR1 and CDR2 (germline): MDHEN, SYDVKM. In DNA, the CDR3 is TGTGCCAGCAGTTTACAGGGGATCTATGGCTACACCTTC. It codes for CASSLQGIYGYTF.

The V and J genes are TRBV27 and TRBJ2-7; 8 bases are a match to TRBD2. Germline-derived CDR1 and CDR2 are MNHEY and SMNVEV (reference sequence). The CDR3 sequence is 15 residues long. Losses at the gene ends were 0 bases for V and 7 bases for J; bases not matched to a gene: 8. Written as DNA, the CDR3 is TGTGCCAGCAGTTTATCAGCGACGGGGGGGCGTGAGCAGTACTTC. Translated: CASSLSATGGREQYF.

This clone was observed at least ten times. This chain links TRBV19 with TRBJ2-7; no clear D gene. V lost 1 base and J lost 4, with 5 bases in between. Germline lookup yields CDR1 LNHDA and CDR2 SQIVND (reference sequence). The CDR3 spans 12 residues. The DNA of the CDR3 is TGTGCCAGTAGTATAGTCGGATACGAGCAGTACTTC. Encoded protein: CASSIVGYEQYF. Drawing the rest from reference TRBV19 and TRBJ2-7, the complete variable domain is DGGITQSPKYLFRKEGQNVTLSCEQNLNHDAMYWYRQDPGQGLRLIYYSQIVNDFQKGDIAEGYSVSREKKESFPLTVTSAQKNPTAFYLCASSIVGYEQYFGPGTRLTVT.

The chain joins TRBV9 to TRBJ2-5, with D hard to call. Germline CDR1 reads SGDLS; CDR2 reads YYNGEE. CDR3 length equals 13 residues. Trimming took 5 bases from V and 1 from J, leaving 9 bases between them. The DNA for the CDR3 is TGTGCCAGCAGAGAAGCGAGCCAAGAGACCCAGTACTTC. It specifies CASREASQETQYF.

This clone was seen more than once but under ten times. This chain connects TRBV28 to TRBJ2-3; TRBD2 matches 7 bases. The CDR3 sequence is 16 residues long. Per germline, CDR1 MDHEN and CDR2 SYDVKM. V trimming: 6 bases; J trimming: 1 base; junction bases outside the gene matches: 10. CDR3 region: CASRPIGEGGTDTQYF. The CDR3 DNA sequence: TGTGCCAGCAGACCTATTGGGGAGGGAGGCACAGATACGCAGTATTTT.

The V call is TRBV6-7, the J call TRBJ1-2; 10 nucleotides line up with TRBD1. TRBV6-7 is sorted into the ORF group, with uncertain function. Trimming cost V 10 bases and J 6 bases; bases outside gene matches: 14. The CDR3 has 15 residues. The CDR3 loop reads CAIQGGDRGQNGYTF. The CDR3 region has the DNA TGTGCCATTCAGGGCGGAGACAGGGGGCAGAATGGCTACACCTTC.

The chain carries TRBV30 and TRBJ2-5; no definite D call. The J call could be wrong; TRBJ2-7 is a better fit for the DNA end. Germline V gene data show CDR1 as GTSNPN and CDR2 as SVGIG (reference sequence). The CDR3 extends over 12 amino acids. The CDR3: CAWSVGSYEQYF. Written as DNA, the CDR3 is TGTGCCTGGAGTGTAGGCTCCTACGAGCAGTACTTC.

In this sample, this clone turned up a few times. The chain links TRBV19 to TRBJ2-5; D may correspond to TRBD1 or TRBD2 (5 bases each). V lost 1 base to trimming and J lost 7 bases, with 10 bases between them. The CDR3 has 13 amino acids. Germline V gene data show CDR1 as LNHDA and CDR2 as SQIVND (reference sequence). The CDR3 protein is CASSIAGAGTQYF. In DNA, the CDR3 is TGTGCCAGTAGTATAGCTGGGGCGGGGACCCAGTACTTC.

The chain recombines TRBV15 with TRBJ2-1; no reliable D call. CDR1 is LNHNV, CDR2 YYDKDF, per germline (reference sequence). The germline V and J ends were trimmed by 1 base and 2 bases, with 18 bases remaining between them. There are 18 residues in the CDR3. In nucleotides, the CDR3 is TGTGCCACCAGCAGAGCTAGGGTAAGGGATCCACCCTACAATGAGCAGTTCTTC. Its translation is CATSRARVRDPPYNEQFF.

The V gene is TRBV7-1, the J gene TRBJ1-5; D might be TRBD1 (6 bases). TRBV7-1 is an open reading frame, and its role is uncertain. V was clipped by 4 bases and J by 6 bases, with 16 bases between them. This CDR3 has 15 residues. The CDR3 DNA follows: TGTGCCAGCAGCTTGTATCAGGGGCCAAGTCAGCCCCAGCATTTT. It yields the protein CASSLYQGPSQPQHF.

The J gene is TRBJ2-5, the V gene TRBV28; D is ambiguous. The germline V gene has CDR1 MDHEN and CDR2 SYDVKM. V was trimmed by 3 bases and J by 7 bases, leaving 15 bases between them. This CDR3 comprises 14 residues. CDR3 nucleotide sequence: TGTGCCAGCAGTTTCCGGGTAGCCCCGGGGACCCAGTACTTC. It codes for CASSFRVAPGTQYF.

The chain employs TRBV25-1 and TRBJ2-2; 8 nucleotides agree with TRBD2. The CDR3 covers 18 residues. Germline V gene sequence: CDR1 MGHDK, CDR2 SYGVNS. Trimming removed 5 bases from V and 0 bases from J; junction bases left unmatched: 11. This CDR3 is CASSLGAGDNPNTGELFF. CDR3 sequence (DNA): TGTGCCAGCAGTCTCGGAGCGGGGGACAACCCGAACACCGGGGAGCTGTTTTTT.

The chain has TRBV28 and TRBJ1-5; weak D call: TRBD1 (5 bases). The CDR3 length is 17 residues. Trimming removed 5 bases from V and 3 bases from J, with 20 bases in between. CDR1 and CDR2 from the germline V gene are MDHEN and SYDVKM. DNA of the CDR3: TGTGCCAGCAGTGACCAGGGACGGAGGATTTTCAATCAGCCCCAGCATTTT. Translating gives CASSDQGRRIFNQPQHF.

Turning to this clone: At the DNA level, this CDR3 is encoded by other sequences in the same sample as well. The V call is TRBV11-2, the J call TRBJ2-3; D is uncertain. The CDR3 loop spans 15 amino acids. Germline assignment: CDR1 SGHAT and CDR2 FQNNGV. Trimming took off 1 base at V and 0 bases at J, with 8 bases between the two ends. In DNA form, the CDR3 reads TGTGCCAGCAGCTTAGTCCAGGCGAGCACAGATACGCAGTATTTT. Its translation: CASSLVQASTDTQYF. Supplemented by reference TRBV11-2 and TRBJ2-3, the full variable domain reads EAGVAQSPRYKIIEKRQSVAFWCNPISGHATLYWYQQILGQGPKLLIQFQNNGVVDDSQLPKDRFSAERLKGVDSTLKIQPAKLEDSAVYLCASSLVQASTDTQYFGPGTRLTVL.